These T cell receptor beta chains were read from a single sample in a study of T cell repertoires in ileal Crohn's disease. This table comes from immunoSEQ multiplex PCR, and its TCRdb copy is limited to in-frame clones, with some not included. The data hold roughly 5,700 clones, with about 83% observed a single time. Sequencing input: ileal tissue. The receptor set was obtained from an adult with Crohn's disease. Both conserved end residues are part of each CDR3. D genes are given only for firm matches. Not every row has a clone size; where given, it reads once, few, many or a size class.

>.|.|TRBV15|TRBJ2-7
CATSGGIGAGAYEQYF
TGTGCCACCAGCGGGGGGATAGGGGCAGGGGCTTACGAGCAGTACTTC
>.|TRBD1|TRBV30|TRBJ1-4
CAWSMDRVVAKLFF
TGTGCCTGGAGTATGGACAGGGTAGTCGCAAAACTGTTTTTT
>.|.|TRBV5-1|TRBJ2-7
CASKSTGTNYEQYF
TGCGCCAGCAAAAGTACCGGGACCAACTACGAGCAGTACTTC
>large|.|TRBV10-2|TRBJ1-5
CASSERRDTNQPQHF
TGCGCCAGCAGTGAGCGGAGGGACACCAATCAGCCCCAGCATTTT
>.|.|TRBV10-2|TRBJ1-1
CASQPNRVQSPEAFF
TGCGCCAGCCAGCCAAACAGGGTTCAGTCCCCTGAAGCTTTCTTT
>.|.|TRBV7-3|TRBJ1-2
CASSLGGMTNYGYTF
TGTGCCAGCAGCTTAGGAGGGATGACTAACTATGGCTACACCTTC
>few|TRBD1|TRBV2|TRBJ1-1
CASSINPGQEGTEAFF
TGTGCCAGCAGTATCAACCCGGGACAGGAGGGAACTGAAGCTTTCTTT
>.|.|TRBV7-9|TRBJ2-7
CASSFMYSWDEQYF
TGTGCCAGCAGCTTTATGTACAGTTGGGACGAGCAGTACTTC
>few|.|TRBV5-1|TRBJ2-3
CASSLAIAGNPPGTDTQYF
TGCGCCAGCAGCTTGGCCATCGCCGGGAACCCTCCCGGCACAGATACGCAGTATTTT
>.|TRBD2|TRBV5-6|TRBJ2-1
CASSLDSGGMEQFF
TGTGCCAGCAGCTTGGATAGCGGGGGGATGGAGCAGTTCTTC
>.|.|TRBV7-3|TRBJ1-1
CASSPRGSDTEAFF
TGTGCCAGCAGCCCAAGGGGAAGTGACACTGAAGCTTTCTTT
>once|.|TRBV18|TRBJ2-5
CASSPSNAETQYF
TGTGCCAGCTCACCATCGAATGCAGAGACCCAGTACTTC
>few|.|TRBV19|TRBJ1-2
CASSISTVYGYTF
TGTGCCAGTAGTATATCGACAGTCTATGGCTACACCTTC